The 13 T cell receptor beta chains reported below all come from one sample, sequenced in a study of OX40 agonist ivuxolimab in advanced cancers. Assay: immunoSEQ multiplex PCR; the TCRdb copy retains only in-frame clones and omits some. The sample records tens of thousands of clones, 83% being singletons. Sequences were derived from CD4+ or CD8+ T cells sorted from blood, sampled in a trial of the OX40 agonist ivuxolimab. The source is an adult with an advanced solid tumor such as melanoma, head and neck, liver or kidney cancer.

The chain employs TRBV28 and TRBJ1-1; D not certain. Germline CDR1 is MDHEN and CDR2 is SYDVKM. This CDR3 has 13 residues. Trimming removed 6 bases from V and 5 bases from J, with 13 bases in between. The CDR3 loop reads CASSKGIWTEAFF. CDR3 sequence (DNA): TGTGCCAGCAGCAAGGGCATTTGGACTGAAGCTTTCTTT.

This clone rates as medium-sized (0.01 to 0.1%). The V call is TRBV27, the J call TRBJ1-4; 8 bases match TRBD1. CDR1 is MNHEY, CDR2 SMNVEV, per germline (reference sequence). The CDR3 sequence is 14 residues long. V lost 6 bases and J lost 7; bases outside the gene matches: 7. The CDR3: CASSRRQGSEKLFF. CDR3 nucleotides: TGTGCCAGCAGCCGCCGACAGGGGAGTGAAAAACTGTTTTTT.

The rearrangement links TRBV19 to TRBJ1-5; TRBD1 might be the D (6 bases). Germline V lookup: CDR1 LNHDA, CDR2 SQIVND (reference sequence). Trimming took 5 bases from V and 7 from J, leaving 15 bases between them. The CDR3 is 14 amino acids. DNA of the CDR3: TGTGCCAGTAGTGCAAGGGGGGCGGGCCAGCCCCAGCATTTT. Translation: CASSARGAGQPQHF.

The V and J genes are TRBV6-1 and TRBJ2-7; 7 nucleotides line up with TRBD1. Germline-derived CDR1 and CDR2 are MNHNS and SASEGT. The CDR3 sequence is 15 residues long. Trimming removed 5 bases from V and 1 base from J; junction bases left unmatched: 8. The CDR3 region has the DNA TGTGCCAGCAGTTCCCACGGGACAGCGTCCTACGAGCAGTACTTC. It codes for CASSSHGTASYEQYF.

This clone showed up just once. This chain joins TRBV27 and TRBJ2-3, with D hard to call. Germline CDR1 is MNHEY and CDR2 is SMNVEV (reference sequence). The CDR3 runs 15 residues. The ends were cut back, 8 bases at V and 3 bases at J, with 18 bases in the middle. The CDR3 DNA follows: TGTGCCAGCGCCCTCGGTCGGGTGCGGACAGATACGCAGTATTTT. This codes for CASALGRVRTDTQYF.

This chain joins TRBV7-9 and TRBJ2-1; D gene unclear. This CDR3 spans 11 amino acids. Germline values: CDR1 SEHNR, CDR2 FQNEAQ (reference sequence). V shed 0 bases and J shed 8 bases, with 2 bases lying between them. CDR3 sequence reads: CASSLAHEQFF. CDR3 DNA: TGTGCCAGCAGCTTAGCGCATGAGCAGTTCTTC. The variable domain in full, with the rest retrieved from reference TRBV7-9 and TRBJ2-1, is DTGVSQNPRHKITKRGQNVTFRCDPISEHNRLYWYRQTLGQGPEFLTYFQNEAQLEKSRLLSDRFSAERPKGSFSTLEIQRTEQGDSAMYLCASSLAHEQFFGPGTRLTVL.

This clone was picked up one time. The genes are TRBV15 and TRBJ2-3; no definite D call. The CDR3 is 13 amino acids. Germline-derived CDR1 and CDR2 are LNHNV and YYDKDF (reference sequence). V gave up 5 bases and J gave up 3 bases, with 9 bases separating them. In DNA form, the CDR3 reads TGTGCCACCAGCGGCGGTCGAACAGATACGCAGTATTTT. It is translated as CATSGGRTDTQYF.

This clone has just one count. The CDR3 DNA is TGTGCCAGCAGCCAAGCGGGGGGGAAAGAGACCCAGTACTTC. It encodes CASSQAGGKETQYF. The rearrangement joins TRBV6-5 to TRBJ2-5; TRBD2 aligns across 10 bases. CDR1 MNHEY and CDR2 SVGAGI come from the germline V gene. This CDR3 is 14 amino acids long. The V segment lost 6 bases and the J segment 3 bases; nucleotides outside the gene matches: 4.

This clone was observed once. This chain links TRBV10-1 with TRBJ2-1, with TRBD2 as a possible D gene (5 bases). Germline CDR1 and CDR2: WNHNN and SYGVQD (reference sequence). Trimming removed 8 bases at V and 8 bases at J, with 19 bases between. The CDR3 loop spans 14 amino acids. The CDR3 loop reads CASGRTGKADEQFF. The CDR3 bases are TGCGCCAGCGGGCGAACGGGAAAGGCGGATGAGCAGTTCTTC.

This clone was seen a single time. The chain joins TRBV27 to TRBJ1-5; D is possibly TRBD1 (5 bases). The CDR3 contains 13 residues. Per the germline V gene, CDR1 is MNHEY and CDR2 is SMNVEV (reference sequence). Trimming shortened V by 4 bases and J by 7 bases, and 11 bases separated the two germline ends. This CDR3 reads CASSSNGAQPQHF. In DNA form, the CDR3 reads TGTGCCAGCAGTTCTAACGGGGCACAGCCCCAGCATTTT.

This clone was detected once. V gene TRBV7-6 combines with J gene TRBJ2-1; weak D call: TRBD1 (6 bases). This CDR3 comprises 15 residues. V was trimmed by 5 bases and J by 1 base, leaving 12 bases between them. Germline V gene sequence: CDR1 SGHVS, CDR2 FNYEAQ. The DNA of the CDR3 is TGTGCCAGCAGCCTTATAGGGGGTTCCTACAATGAGCAGTTCTTC. Translating gives CASSLIGGSYNEQFF.

This chain joins TRBV15 and TRBJ2-1; tentative D call: TRBD1 (6 bases). Germline loops: CDR1 LNHNV, CDR2 YYDKDF (reference sequence). The CDR3 is 17 residues long. The V gene lost 4 bases and the J gene lost 6 bases, with 22 bases spanning the gap. The CDR3 is CATSNYGGQKGGNEQFF. CDR3 in DNA: TGTGCCACCAGCAACTATGGAGGACAAAAAGGGGGCAATGAGCAGTTCTTC.

The rearrangement joins TRBV11-1 to TRBJ1-1; D not certain. This CDR3 spans 13 amino acids. Germline V gene sequence: CDR1 SGHAT, CDR2 FQDESV (reference sequence). Between the trimmed V and J ends, which lost 5 bases and 2 bases, there was a span of 9 bases. DNA of the CDR3: TGTGCCAGCAGCCTTCGGCCCAACACTGAAGCTTTCTTT. This encodes CASSLRPNTEAFF.